A selection of T cell receptor beta chains follows, all from one sample in a study of blood T cell repertoires in COVID-19. The protocol was immunoSEQ multiplex PCR, while the TCRdb copy is restricted to in-frame clones and leaves out a portion. Of some 400,000 clones detected, around 87% appear once; the ten largest clones hold 1.3%. Material: PBMCs or T cells enriched from blood (not recorded which). Receptors originate from a man between 25 and 39 years old who had recovered from COVID-19. Both conserved end residues are trimmed from each CDR3. Each record gives: V gene, J gene, CDR3 protein.

>TRBV6-8|TRBJ2-7
ARPTQASYEQY
>TRBV9|TRBJ1-4
ASSVTGNVNEKLF
>TRBV15|TRBJ1-5
ATSPRFGASGPQH
>TRBV3-1/TRBV3-2|TRBJ2-1
ASSQDGLRYEQF
>TRBV7-8|TRBJ2-1
ASSLVASGRNEQF
>TRBV9|TRBJ2-1
ASSLGPTNEQF
>TRBV29-1|TRBJ1-2
SVSPGQGAVYGYT
>TRBV29-1|TRBJ1-5
SVVTGGSGNQPQH
>TRBV4-3|TRBJ1-1
ASSQDGQDNTEAF
>TRBV6-1|TRBJ2-7
ASSEGGPYEQY
>TRBV24-1|TRBJ2-2
ATSVQGGSGELF
>TRBV4-1|TRBJ1-4
ASSQDLQAREKLF
>TRBV15|TRBJ1-5
ATSPGGGNQPQH
>TRBV7-9|TRBJ1-5
ASSLPDRNQPQH
>TRBV30|TRBJ1-5
AWAHRGNQPQH
>TRBV21-1|TRBJ2-7
ASSKAGQGSYEQY
>TRBV7-2|TRBJ2-4
ASSLITGAEGY
>TRBV4-1|TRBJ2-2
ASSQETGTNTGELF
>TRBV12-3/TRBV12-4|TRBJ2-7
ASSGGLEQY
>TRBV6-5|TRBJ1-6
ASTSGAYNSPLH
>TRBV5-6|TRBJ2-7
ASSYRQGHEQY
>TRBV6-5|TRBJ1-2
ASSQGVSAGYT
>TRBV6-1|TRBJ2-7
ASSETGDYEQY
>TRBV7-9|TRBJ1-2
ASSLSPNYGYT
>TRBV18|TRBJ1-3
ASSPPLTGSGNTIY
>TRBV18|TRBJ2-7
ASSPMTEAYEQY
>TRBV11-2|TRBJ2-3
ASRPGNTDTQY
>TRBV7-8|TRBJ1-4
ASSPDFGEKLF
>TRBV4-3|TRBJ2-3
ASSLVQGGDTQY
>TRBV19|TRBJ2-5
ASSYSGGPKQETQY
>TRBV30|TRBJ1-2
AWSVSGTGGYGYT
>TRBV7-9|TRBJ1-2
ASRLEGGAGPNNLYGYT
>TRBV6-5|TRBJ1-1
ASSYEGMGTEAF
>TRBV7-9|TRBJ1-1
ASSLLRARAEAF
>TRBV11-2|TRBJ1-1
ASSLEGTGGTEAF
>TRBV15|TRBJ2-1
ATRDFTRLGEQF
>TRBV9|TRBJ1-2
ASSGYRDRAVSNYGYT
>TRBV7-2|TRBJ2-2
ASSLEWGVGGELF
>TRBV3-1/TRBV3-2|TRBJ1-3
ASSQDRDRTGNTIY
>TRBV5-1|TRBJ2-5
ASSLMSLETQY
>TRBV6-6|TRBJ1-5
ASTHRTGVQPQH
>TRBV19|TRBJ1-5
ASKPPGIQPQH
>TRBV24-1|TRBJ2-2
ATSRTGGTGELF
>TRBV4-2|TRBJ2-1
ASSQEGGGEQF
>TRBV15|TRBJ1-3
ATSRPYRQGADGNTIY
>TRBV3-1/TRBV3-2|TRBJ2-7
ASSQVTSGEQY
>TRBV2|TRBJ1-2
ASTRETNYGYT
>TRBV10-1|TRBJ2-7
ASSVDRHLREQY
>TRBV7-2|TRBJ1-3
ASSSRGQGNTIY
>TRBV27|TRBJ1-4
ASRISGGGKLF
>TRBV20-1|TRBJ1-2
SASDSYYGYT
>TRBV20-1|TRBJ2-5
SAYRGETQY
>TRBV27|TRBJ1-1
ASSRDLMLGKTEAF
>TRBV27|TRBJ2-2
ASRFVLLAENTGELF
>TRBV3-1/TRBV3-2|TRBJ2-5
ASSPRTSGGPYQETQY
>TRBV7-9|TRBJ2-7
ASSTQGGEQY
>TRBV30|TRBJ1-5
AWSGGRNQPQH
>TRBV7-9|TRBJ1-6
ASSLDRVRNSPLH